The 14 T cell receptor beta chains below come from one sample, sequenced in a study of cytomegalovirus exposure and HLA in healthy donors. The PCR was carried out with 60 Vbeta primers and 13 Jbeta primers. The method was immunoSEQ multiplex PCR; TCRdb's version includes in-frame clones alone and lacks a portion of them. The data contain 170,000 or so clones, about four fifths of them singletons. The specimen sequenced was PBMCs. The receptor set was obtained from a woman aged 45-60 years in good health and CMV-seronegative.

This chain uses TRBV25-1 with TRBJ2-5, with TRBD1 matching 7 bases. The CDR3 loop spans 14 amino acids. The trim removed 6 bases at V and 5 bases at J, leaving 9 bases unmatched. The germline CDR1 and CDR2 sequences are MGHDK and SYGVNS. In DNA form, the CDR3 reads TGTGCCAGCAGACCCGGGACAGTCTGGGAGACCCAGTACTTC. Translating gives CASRPGTVWETQYF. Full variable domain (remainder filled in from reference TRBV25-1 and TRBJ2-5): EADIYQTPRYLVIGTGKKITLECSQTMGHDKMYWYQQDPGMELHLIHYSYGVNSTEKGDLSSESTVSRIRTEHFPLTLESARPSHTSQYLCASRPGTVWETQYFGPGTRLLVL.

The rearrangement links TRBV5-6 to TRBJ2-5, with TRBD1 matching 7 bases. The end of the DNA fits TRBJ2-7 better, so the J call may be wrong. CDR1 is SGHDT and CDR2 is YYEEEE in the germline V gene. The CDR3 runs to 13 residues. The CDR3 sequence: CASTAGTEYEQYF. The CDR3 DNA sequence: TGTGCCAGCACAGCCGGGACAGAATACGAGCAGTACTTC.

This chain joins TRBV28 and TRBJ2-7; tentatively, D is TRBD2 (6 bases). The CDR3 runs 15 residues. Deletions cut 5 bases from V and 4 bases from J, with 18 bases between. In germline, CDR1 is MDHEN, CDR2 SYDVKM. CDR3 sequence reads: CASSPDGTGEYEQYF. The CDR3 region has the DNA TGTGCCAGCAGTCCTGACGGGACGGGAGAGTACGAGCAGTACTTC.

The chain is built from TRBV10-3 and TRBJ2-2; 8 bases align to TRBD1. The V gene's germline CDR1 is ENHRY and CDR2 SYGVKD. This CDR3 region has 15 residues. V lost 3 bases and J lost 3; bases outside the gene matches: 3. This CDR3 is CAISETGGDTGELFF. DNA for the CDR3: TGTGCCATCAGTGAAACAGGGGGTGACACCGGGGAGCTGTTTTTT.

The J gene is TRBJ2-5, the V gene TRBV7-9; no reliable D call. This CDR3 region has 14 residues. V gave up 3 bases and J gave up 2 bases, with 10 bases separating them. Germline V lookup: CDR1 SEHNR, CDR2 FQNEAQ (reference sequence). The CDR3 is CASSFLGAQETQYF. DNA for the CDR3: TGTGCCAGCAGCTTTCTGGGCGCTCAAGAGACCCAGTACTTC.

The table lists this clone with a count of one. CDR3 nucleotide sequence: TGTGCCAGCTCACGCGGGGACCAAGAGACCCAGTACTTC. Translating gives CASSRGDQETQYF. The J gene is TRBJ2-5, the V gene TRBV18, with D perhaps TRBD2 (6 bases). The CDR3 extends over 13 amino acids. Germline V gene lookup returns CDR1 KGHSH and CDR2 LQKENI. Trimming cost V 4 bases and J 0 bases, with 6 bases left between them.

This rearrangement joins TRBV14 to TRBJ2-5, with D uncertain. Matching the DNA end better, TRBJ2-7 makes the J call doubtful. Germline V CDR1 and CDR2: SGHDN, FVKESK. CDR3 length equals 12 residues. CDR3 DNA: TGTGCCAGCAGCCAAGGAGGATCCGAGCAGTACTTC. As protein: CASSQGGSEQYF.

The chain is built from TRBV4-3 and TRBJ2-7; D gene unclear. This CDR3 spans 13 amino acids. V was trimmed by 1 base and J by 3 bases, leaving 7 bases between them. Germline assignment: CDR1 LGHNA and CDR2 YSLEER. The CDR3 here is CASSQGRSYEQYF. Here the CDR3 DNA reads TGCGCCAGCAGCCAAGGACGGAGCTACGAGCAGTACTTC.

The chain employs TRBV7-9 and TRBJ2-1; 7 bases map to TRBD1. With 5 bases clipped from V and 5 bases from J, the junction kept 9 bases outside the gene matches. CDR3 length: 15 residues. Germline V gene sequence: CDR1 SEHNR, CDR2 FQNEAQ (reference sequence). The CDR3 is CASSRLGQPHNEQFF. In nucleotides, the CDR3 is TGTGCCAGCAGCCGCCTGGGACAGCCCCACAATGAGCAGTTCTTC. The complete variable domain, with remaining parts taken from reference TRBV7-9 and TRBJ2-1, reads DTGVSQNPRHKITKRGQNVTFRCDPISEHNRLYWYRQTLGQGPEFLTYFQNEAQLEKSRLLSDRFSAERPKGSFSTLEIQRTEQGDSAMYLCASSRLGQPHNEQFFGPGTRLTVL.

The genes are TRBV29-1 and TRBJ2-7; maybe TRBD1 (6 bases). CDR3 length equals 13 residues. With 8 bases removed from V and 4 bases from J, the gap between germline ends came to 18 bases. CDR1 SQVTM and CDR2 ANQGSEA come from the germline V gene. The CDR3 sequence: CSTTRQDPYEQYF. The DNA for the CDR3 is TGCAGCACCACCCGACAGGACCCGTACGAGCAGTACTTC.

The chain joins TRBV6-6 to TRBJ1-1; D might be TRBD1 (5 bases). The germline V gene has CDR1 MNHNY and CDR2 SVGAGI (reference sequence). With 10 bases removed from V and 4 bases from J, the gap between germline ends came to 19 bases. CDR3 length: 14 residues. The DNA for the CDR3 is TGTGCCACACGACGGGGGGGTCAAGGCACTGAAGCTTTCTTT. Protein sequence: CATRRGGQGTEAFF.

The V call is TRBV7-9, the J call TRBJ2-5; 11 bases match TRBD2. The better agreement between TRBJ2-7 and the DNA end casts doubt on the J call. This CDR3 region has 14 residues. Germline V lookup: CDR1 SEHNR, CDR2 FQNEAQ (reference sequence). CDR3 DNA: TGTGCCAGCAGCTTTACTAGCGGGAGCTACGAGCAGTACTTC. This sequence encodes CASSFTSGSYEQYF.

This clone came up a few times. The genes are TRBV5-4 and TRBJ1-5; no clear D. There are 15 residues in the CDR3. Trimming removed 3 bases at V and 3 bases at J, with 13 bases between. Germline loops: CDR1 SGHNT, CDR2 YYREEE (reference sequence). DNA of the CDR3: TGTGCCAGCAGCTCCGGAGGACGGCCCAATCAGCCCCAGCATTTT. This sequence encodes CASSSGGRPNQPQHF.

There are a few counts of this clone. The rearrangement joins TRBV30 to TRBJ1-2; 10 nucleotides line up with TRBD1. The CDR3 runs to 15 residues. Per germline, CDR1 GTSNPN and CDR2 SVGIG (reference sequence). The V segment lost 0 bases and the J segment 5 bases; nucleotides outside the gene matches: 6. The CDR3 coding sequence is TGTGCCTGGAGTGTACTTCGGACAGGGGGGTATGGCTACACCTTC. Its protein is CAWSVLRTGGYGYTF.